This record concerns one TCR beta chain sequence. Its antigen is unknown. Germline CDR1 and CDR2: SGHAT and FQDESV (reference sequence). CDR3 length equals 13 residues. The ends lost 6 bases at V and 5 bases at J; junction bases unmatched: 5. This sample is drawn from a study of T cell repertoires in cytomegalovirus infection. Whole-study context: Matching HLA type and CMV infection were both indicated by public TCR beta signatures. Points from the study as a whole: Identification of carriers of CMV plus the relevant HLA was achieved through cumulative public TCR beta family frequency. Within the response measured ex vivo, HLA-C-restricted CMV-specific TCR beta clonotypes were dominant.

TCRdb analysed the reads with MiXCR anew, one entry per CDR3 protein. The sample includes about 310,000 distinct CDR3 sequences, 15% to 20% of them seen just once. Source material: PBMCs. The chain is built from TRBV11-1 and TRBJ2-5; 8 bases are a match to TRBD1. This clonotype was obtained from a human donor in good health (CMV status not recorded). Some clones in this sample may be carry-over from other donors' samples. CDR3 bases: TGTGCCAGCAGAAAACAGGGGGTGGAGACCCAGTACTTC. Protein product: CASRKQGVETQYF.